In its sample, the clone carrying this T cell receptor (beta chain) was seen many times. Its antigen is not known. J gave up 8 bases and V 0 bases, and 18 bases lay outside the gene matches. The CDR3 consists of 19 residues. The V gene's germline CDR1 is LGHNA and CDR2 YSLEER. This sample was included in a study of TIL therapy for anti-PD-1-resistant metastatic lung cancer. Study outcomes and limitations: TIL cultures after expansion showed higher clonality and lower diversity than baseline tumor (median around 5.9% vs 31%). Many TIL product clones were absent from baseline tumor, suggesting clonal contraction.

The libraries were made with immunoSEQ v3. Clones were sequenced by immunoSEQ multiplex PCR, and TCRdb holds only the in-frame ones, with some missing. The table has about 95,000 clones, less than 70% seen once. This sample's time point: pre-treatment sample, taken before nivolumab and TIL therapy. The tumor samples were excised metastases, mostly pleural nodules or supraclavicular lymph nodes. The chain uses TRBV4-3 and TRBJ1-2, with TRBD1 matching over 10 bases. This TCR was recovered from a person between 25 and 79 years old with non-small cell lung cancer. This specimen was tumor tissue, taken at baseline. CDR3 sequence (DNA): TGCGCCAGCAGCCAAGAAAGGGAGACAGGGGGCTCCTCTAGTTGGGGCTACACCTTC. It encodes CASSQERETGGSSSWGYTF.